This T cell receptor beta chain is drawn from a study of T cells in Graves' hyperthyroidism and ophthalmopathy (dated by TCRdb to about 2019). About the full investigation: Peripheral blood was sampled at the time of initial diagnosis, prior to any treatment. After blood sampling, hyperthyroidism patients were treated with methimazole at a starting dose of 30 mg daily, and ophthalmopathy patients were treated with high-dose intravenous methylprednisolone. The 90 or so discovery patients were randomly split 7:3 into training and test sets. Thyroid tissue and blood T-cell repertoires from about six Graves' hyperthyroidism patients were also compared in the study. A discovery cohort of roughly 96 patients, 43 with Graves' ophthalmopathy and approximately 57 with stable Graves' hyperthyroidism, was used to find distinguishing TCR V-J signatures. Prospective prediction of ophthalmopathy was tested in an independent validation cohort consisting of 18 hyperthyroidism patients and approximately 16 patients who later progressed to ophthalmopathy. The paper describes TCR Vbeta CDR3 sequencing of 120 to 150 peripheral blood samples, made up of roughly 45 ophthalmopathy patients, approximately 73 hyperthyroidism patients and 17 progressor patients.

In its sample, this clonotype was seen many times. The target of this receptor is not known. Base qualities are not recorded, but no much larger clone differs from it by a single base. In the ophthalmopathy patients, disease was moderately to severely active, with a Clinical Activity Score of 3 or more, a NOSPECS grade of 4 or more, and a duration of less than 3 months. Any patient with an uncontrolled infection, another autoimmune disease, pregnancy or lactation was excluded. Diagnoses were based on clinical symptoms, serum thyroxine and TRAb, thyroid ultrasound and orbital computed tomography. PBMCs were isolated from about 10 ml of fresh peripheral blood by Ficoll-Paque density gradient centrifugation. Total RNA was extracted with Trizol reagent, and quality was checked on an Agilent 2100 Bioanalyzer. The full study reports these points: In validation, progression to ophthalmopathy was predicted by the model with nearly 71% sensitivity and 72.22% specificity, a median of approximately 6.5 months before onset. A 13 V-J signature model separated ophthalmopathy from stable hyperthyroidism, with over 85% sensitivity and roughly 81% specificity in cross-validation and 80%/75% in testing. No statistical method was used to fix the sample size in advance, and group allocation was not hidden from the investigators. Most expanded thyroid clonotypes (frequency above 0.001) were also detected in blood, a finding suggesting that blood repertoires may reflect thyroid immune responses.

Amplification of TCR beta CDR3 regions was carried out from RNA transcripts. For the first round of RT-PCR on the TCR CDR3, the HTBI primer set was used together with the Qiagen OneStep RT-PCR kit. A second multiplex PCR round built the libraries, followed by size selection and purification. Paired-end sequencing of the libraries was performed with 100 bp reads on an Illumina HiSeq2000. As for how the authors treated the data: Raw data were processed with SOAPnuke, discarding reads with adapters, uncalled bases, mean Phred below 15, or no exact constant-primer or identifier match. COPE v1.2.5 was used to merge high-quality paired reads, and clonotypes were defined as unique nucleotide sequences. MiTCR v1.1 was used to align the clonotypes against IMGT TRBV, TRBD and TRBJ reference segments. Only V-J combinations with frequency above 0.0001, covering 99.2% of repertoires, were analysed. The TCS score was defined as F50 (clonal expansion) divided by E x V (chaos), with BLOSUM62-based TCRdist calculated between CDR3 peptides within each V-J. Welch's t-statistics and random forest reduced approximately 520 V-J features to roughly 13, which were used in a naive Bayes classifier (R e1071). Through fastp at Q25 and MiXCR, TCRdb rebuilt clones from the public reads, retaining in-frame beta chains. Every distinct CDR3 protein forms one entry, paired with its most common genes and DNA. These V and J calls are TCRdb output, not the study's own analysis. The table for this sample lists roughly 240,000 distinct CDR3 sequences; over 15% of them were counted only once. 28% of the sample comes from the top ten.

From its cysteine to its phenylalanine, the CDR3 spans 14 amino acids. CDR3 DNA only is kept here, 42 bases in frame from base 1. Trimming removed 2 bases from V and 5 bases from J; the gene matches leave 3 bases unexplained. From the germline V gene, CDR1 is SGHTA and CDR2 is FQGNSA. The clonotype comes from a woman aged 18-29 years with Graves' ophthalmopathy. Material for sequencing was blood. Recombination connected TRBV7-2 to TRBJ2-5, with 9 junctional bases fitting TRBD2. This receptor carries the CDR3 CASSLLAGVETQYF. The DNA reads as follows: TGTGCCAGCAGCTTATTAGCGGGAGTGGAGACCCAGTACTTC.